This is a list of T cell receptor beta chains from one sample in a study of blood T cell repertoires in COVID-19. Profiling relied on immunoSEQ multiplex PCR, and the TCRdb table lists in-frame clones only, not all of them. In the table there are fewer than 55,000 clones, 80% to 85% of which are singletons. The sequenced sample consisted of peripheral blood. The receptors originated from a human donor with acute or convalescent COVID-19. The donor label of this sample is uncertain. Each CDR3 is given with its conserved first and last residue. D genes are given only for firm matches. A clone size is listed for some rows: how often the clone was seen (once, few, many), or a class if it is expanded.

d_call	clone_size	v_call	j_call	cdr3_nt	cdr3_aa
-	-	TRBV7-9	TRBJ2-7	TGTGCCAGCAGCCCCGAACCCGGGTACGAGCAGTACTTC	CASSPEPGYEQYF
TRBD1	-	TRBV11-2	TRBJ1-6	TGTGCCAGCAGCCCAGGACAGGGGGATAATTCACCCCTCCACTTT	CASSPGQGDNSPLHF
TRBD1	-	TRBV4-1	TRBJ2-2	TGCGCCAGCAGCTGGCGGACAGGGGACACCGGGGAGCTGTTTTTT	CASSWRTGDTGELFF
TRBD2	-	TRBV11-2	TRBJ2-2	TGTGCCAGCAGCTTAGTGGCGGGGGACACCGGGGAGCTGTTTTTT	CASSLVAGDTGELFF
TRBD1	-	TRBV6-5	TRBJ1-1	TGTGCCAGCAGTACCGGACAGGGAGGCACTGAAGCTTTCTTT	CASSTGQGGTEAFF
-	few	TRBV27	TRBJ1-6	TGTGCCAGCAGTTTGGCAGGCCCCTATAATTCACCCCTCCACTTT	CASSLAGPYNSPLHF
-	-	TRBV6-2/TRBV6-3	TRBJ1-2	TGTGCCAGCAGTTACTCACGACTGCCTCGAGGCTACACCTTC	CASSYSRLPRGYTF
TRBD2	-	TRBV3-1/TRBV3-2	TRBJ2-7	TGTGCCAGCAGCCAAGATACTAGCGGGCTACCCTACGAGCAGTACTTC	CASSQDTSGLPYEQYF
TRBD1	-	TRBV14	TRBJ1-1	TGTGCCAGCAGCCGCATACAGGGGGCGTCTTTTGGCGCTGAAGCTTTCTTT	CASSRIQGASFGAEAFF
-	-	TRBV4-2	TRBJ1-5	TGTGCCAGCAGCCAAGATAGGGTAGGAGGTTGGCCCCAGCATTTT	CASSQDRVGGWPQHF
TRBD1	-	TRBV6-2/TRBV6-3	TRBJ1-2	TGTGCCAGCAGTTCCGGTGGACAGGCGAATAACTATGGCTACACCTTC	CASSSGGQANNYGYTF
TRBD1	-	TRBV5-1	TRBJ1-2	TGCGCCAGCAGCTGGGGGACAGCTGGTGAAGGCTACACCTTC	CASSWGTAGEGYTF
TRBD1	once	TRBV18	TRBJ1-1	TGTGCCAGCTCACCACCGGACAGGGCGGAGGTAGCTTTCTTT	CASSPPDRAEVAFF
-	-	TRBV14	TRBJ1-4	TGTGCCAGCAGCCCTCAAGGTAGCTTTTCCAATGAAAAACTGTTTTTT	CASSPQGSFSNEKLFF
-	-	TRBV6-6	TRBJ2-1	TGTGCCAGCAGTTCCAACTACAATGAGCAGTTCTTC	CASSSNYNEQFF
-	-	TRBV7-8	TRBJ2-1	TGTGCCAGCAGCTTACTTTCTACCGGATCGGGTGAGCAGTTCTTC	CASSLLSTGSGEQFF
-	few	TRBV6-2/TRBV6-3	TRBJ1-5	TGTGCCAGCAGTTACCGTCTCAATCAGCCCCAGCATTTT	CASSYRLNQPQHF
TRBD1	-	TRBV5-4	TRBJ1-1	TGTGCCAGCAGCTTGGCCGGGACAGGGAACACTGAAGCTTTCTTT	CASSLAGTGNTEAFF
-	-	TRBV4-1	TRBJ1-2	TGCGCCAGCAGCCAAGAGGGCCGGCATGGCTACACCTTC	CASSQEGRHGYTF
TRBD1	-	TRBV19	TRBJ2-5	TGTGCCACTAAAGGACAGGGAGGAGCTCAAGAGACCCAGTACTTC	CATKGQGGAQETQYF
TRBD1	-	TRBV19	TRBJ1-6	TGTGCCAGTAGTAACCAGGGGGCGAATTCACCCCTCCACTTT	CASSNQGANSPLHF
-	few	TRBV7-2	TRBJ1-5	TGTGCCAGCAGCCGAAGAGATCAGCCCCAGCATTTT	CASSRRDQPQHF
-	-	TRBV15	TRBJ1-1	TGTGCCACCAGCAGAGATATTGGACAGAGGGCTTTCTTT	CATSRDIGQRAFF
-	-	TRBV5-1	TRBJ2-7	TGCGCCAGCAGCTTGGAGCTTACCTACGAGCAGTACTTC	CASSLELTYEQYF
-	-	TRBV7-3	TRBJ2-3	TGTGCCAGCAGTTCTAGTATAGGGGCCGCAGATACGCAGTATTTT	CASSSSIGAADTQYF
-	once	TRBV28	TRBJ1-2	TGTGCCAGCAGTTTACTACGATCCCAGGGGTATGGCTACACCTTC	CASSLLRSQGYGYTF
-	-	TRBV3-1/TRBV3-2	TRBJ1-2	TGTGCCAGCAGCGACACTGCAAGAAACTATGGCTACACCTTC	CASSDTARNYGYTF
-	-	TRBV18	TRBJ1-6	TGTGCCAGCTCACCAACAGGGAGTTCTTCACCCCTCCACTTT	CASSPTGSSSPLHF
TRBD1	-	TRBV7-9	TRBJ1-6	TGTGCCAGCAGCAGAACAGGGGGGATGATTTCACCCCTCCACTTT	CASSRTGGMISPLHF
TRBD2	-	TRBV19	TRBJ2-1	TGTGCCAGTACAAGGACTAGCGGGATCATGTCCTACAATGAGCAGTTCTTC	CASTRTSGIMSYNEQFF
-	-	TRBV6-4	TRBJ2-2	TGTGCCAGCAGTGTCACTGCGGGTCTGGCCGGGGAGCTGTTTTTT	CASSVTAGLAGELFF
TRBD1	once	TRBV6-2/TRBV6-3	TRBJ2-3	TGTGCCAGCAGTTACGACCTCCAGACAGGGGGCCGGATAGATACGCAGTATTTT	CASSYDLQTGGRIDTQYF
TRBD1	-	TRBV7-9	TRBJ1-1	TGTGCCAGCAGCCCCCCCGGGACAGTCTACGTTAAAGCTTTCTTT	CASSPPGTVYVKAFF
TRBD2	-	TRBV24-1	TRBJ2-5	TGTGCCACCAGTGATCGGCTAGCGGGAAAAGAGACCCAGTACTTC	CATSDRLAGKETQYF
TRBD1	-	TRBV5-1	TRBJ2-7	TGCGCCAGCAGCACCGGACAGGGACCCTACGAGCAGTACTTC	CASSTGQGPYEQYF
-	-	TRBV18	TRBJ1-5	TGTGCCAGCTCACCGGGGGGAGGAAATCAGCCCCAGCATTTT	CASSPGGGNQPQHF
TRBD2	-	TRBV5-1	TRBJ2-5	TGCGCCAGCAGCTCGGGACTAGCGGACCAAGAGACCCAGTACTTC	CASSSGLADQETQYF
-	-	TRBV7-2	TRBJ2-3	TGTGCCAGCAGCCCCGGGACACTACTCCCAGATACGCAGTATTTT	CASSPGTLLPDTQYF
-	-	TRBV7-2	TRBJ2-2	TGTGCCAGCAGCTTATATCTCCGCGGGGAGCTGTTTTTT	CASSLYLRGELFF
-	-	TRBV18	TRBJ1-1	TGTGCCAGCTCACCACCGGGCGATATGAACACTGAAGCTTTCTTT	CASSPPGDMNTEAFF
-	few	TRBV7-2	TRBJ2-5	TGTGCCAGCAGCTTAGGGCCAGAAGAGACCCAGTACTTC	CASSLGPEETQYF
-	-	TRBV7-9	TRBJ1-5	TGTGCCAGCAGCCCAGACGGGAATCAGCCCCAGCATTTT	CASSPDGNQPQHF
TRBD2	-	TRBV19	TRBJ2-1	TGTGCCAGTAGTCCCCGGGGAGCGGGGGGTAGGAATGAGCAGTTCTTC	CASSPRGAGGRNEQFF
-	-	TRBV7-8	TRBJ2-7	TGTGCCAGCAGCTCGGACACAAGAGAGCAGTACTTC	CASSSDTREQYF
TRBD1	-	TRBV28	TRBJ1-1	TGTGCCAGCAGTTCACCCGGGACAGGGTTGCGTCGAGATTTCTTT	CASSSPGTGLRRDFF
-	-	TRBV6-6	TRBJ1-3	TGTGCCAGCAGTCCTAGACGGGGGGACTTCGCTGGAAACACCATATATTTT	CASSPRRGDFAGNTIYF
-	-	TRBV28	TRBJ1-2	TGTGCCAGCAGGGGAGGTTCCCTTGCCGCCTATGGCTACACCTTC	CASRGGSLAAYGYTF
-	-	TRBV12-3/TRBV12-4	TRBJ1-5	TGTGCCAGCAGCTCCACCCAAGATACTCCCCAGCATTTT	CASSSTQDTPQHF
-	-	TRBV6-2/TRBV6-3	TRBJ2-7	TGTGCCAGCAGCCATCCGGGAGCCTACGAGCAGTACTTC	CASSHPGAYEQYF
-	-	TRBV30	TRBJ1-2	TGTGCCTGGTACACAGCCGCCGCCCGTGGCTACATCTTC	CAWYTAAARGYIF
-	-	TRBV5-4	TRBJ1-1	TGTGCCAGCAGCCCAGGACAGAAAGCTGAAGCTTTCTTT	CASSPGQKAEAFF
-	-	TRBV7-2	TRBJ1-1	TGTGCCAGCAAGGGGCGGGGTAGCACTGAAGCTTTCTTT	CASKGRGSTEAFF
TRBD2	-	TRBV11-1	TRBJ2-1	TGTGCCAGCAGGCTAGCGGGGGGGCTCAATGAGCAGTTCTTC	CASRLAGGLNEQFF
-	-	TRBV6-6	TRBJ2-7	TGTGCCAGCAGTTACTCTCCTCGGGTCGGCTCCTACGAGCAGTACTTC	CASSYSPRVGSYEQYF